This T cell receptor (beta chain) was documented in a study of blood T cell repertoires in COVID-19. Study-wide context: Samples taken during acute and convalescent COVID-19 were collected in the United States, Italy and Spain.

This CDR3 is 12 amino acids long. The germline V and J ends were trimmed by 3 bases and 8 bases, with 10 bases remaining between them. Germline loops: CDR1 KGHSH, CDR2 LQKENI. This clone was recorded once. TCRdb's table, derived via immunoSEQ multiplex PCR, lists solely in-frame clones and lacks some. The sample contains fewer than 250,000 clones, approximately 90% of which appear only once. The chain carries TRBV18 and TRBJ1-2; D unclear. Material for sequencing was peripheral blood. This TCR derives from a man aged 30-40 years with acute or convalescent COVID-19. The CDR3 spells CASSPDYAGYTF. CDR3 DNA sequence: TGTGCCAGCTCACCCGACTATGCCGGCTACACCTTC.